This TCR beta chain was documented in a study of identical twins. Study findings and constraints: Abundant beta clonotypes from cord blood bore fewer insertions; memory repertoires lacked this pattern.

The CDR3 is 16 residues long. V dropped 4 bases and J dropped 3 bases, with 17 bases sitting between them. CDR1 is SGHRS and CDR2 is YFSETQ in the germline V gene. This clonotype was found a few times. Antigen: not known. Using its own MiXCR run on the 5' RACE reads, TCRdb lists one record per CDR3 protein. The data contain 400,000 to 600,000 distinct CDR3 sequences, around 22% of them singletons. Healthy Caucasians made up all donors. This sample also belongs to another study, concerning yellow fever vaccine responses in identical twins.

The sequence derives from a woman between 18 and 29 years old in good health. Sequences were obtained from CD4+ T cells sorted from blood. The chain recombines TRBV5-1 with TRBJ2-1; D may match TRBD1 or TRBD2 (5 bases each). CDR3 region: CASSPTPGTDYNEQFF. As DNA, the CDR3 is TGCGCCAGCAGCCCAACCCCCGGGACGGACTACAATGAGCAGTTCTTC.